These 13 T cell receptor beta chains were all obtained from the same sample, sequenced in a study of T-cell reconstitution after alpha-beta-depleted transplantation in children (dated by TCRdb to about 2016). The method behind the library was PCR. TCRdb names Illumina HiSeq 2500 as the instrument used. To normalize quantification of the TCRbeta repertoire, the TCR libraries were built with molecular barcoding that relied on unique molecular identifiers. Through fastp at Q25 and MiXCR, TCRdb rebuilt clones from the public reads, retaining in-frame beta chains. Rows with one shared CDR3 protein collapse into an entry with the most common genes and DNA. This sample has hundreds of thousands of distinct CDR3 sequences in its table, and roughly 13% of those were observed once. Around 0.79% of the sample is held by the ten biggest clonotypes. This specimen's treatment or condition label, per the study, means: allogeneic hematopoietic cell transplantation with graft depleted of TCRalphabeta T cells and CD19 B cells.

The sequenced sample was PBMCs, obtained before TCRalphabeta/CD19-depleted stem cell transplant. The receptor set was obtained from a girl aged 2-10 years with congenital amegakaryocytic thrombocytopenia, due to receive a stem cell transplant.

This clonotype appeared a few times. This chain joins TRBV5-1 and TRBJ1-2; 8 nucleotides line up with TRBD1. In germline, CDR1 is SGHRS, CDR2 YFSETQ. The V and J ends lost 1 base and 4 bases, in that order; junction bases with no gene match: 9. The CDR3 loop spans 16 amino acids. Here the CDR3 reads CASSLNPQGAVYGYTF. CDR3 coding DNA: TGCGCCAGCAGCTTGAATCCGCAGGGGGCAGTCTATGGCTACACCTTC.

This clonotype was counted at least ten times. This CDR3 reads CASSRTGATDTQYF. Here the CDR3 DNA reads TGTGCCAGCAGTCGGACAGGGGCGACAGATACGCAGTATTTT. This sequence joins TRBV6-1 and TRBJ2-3; 9 nucleotides line up with TRBD1. This CDR3 has 14 amino acids. In germline, CDR1 is MNHNS, CDR2 SASEGT. After removal of 5 bases from V and 3 bases from J, the junction contained 3 bases not matched to a gene.

This clonotype was observed at least ten times. A junction boundary mismatches the germline segment, possibly from a read error. V and J are TRBV27 and TRBJ2-1, with D unclear. CDR3 length: 16 residues. Germline lookup yields CDR1 MNHEY and CDR2 SMNVEV (reference sequence). The DNA for the CDR3 is TGTGCCAGCAGGTTATCAGGAGAGACCCTATACAATGAGCAGTTCTTC. Protein: CASRLSGETLYNEQFF.

This clonotype was observed at least ten times. V is TRBV5-1 and J is TRBJ2-7; perhaps TRBD2 as D (6 bases). The CDR3 length is 14 residues. V was pared by 0 bases and J by 7 bases, with 14 bases between. CDR1 SGHRS and CDR2 YFSETQ come from the germline V gene. The chain's CDR3 is CASSLGDFDREQYF. As DNA, the CDR3 is TGCGCCAGCAGCTTGGGGGACTTTGATCGGGAGCAGTACTTC. Complete variable domain (other parts from reference TRBV5-1 and TRBJ2-7): KAGVTQTPRYLIKTRGQQVTLSCSPISGHRSVSWYQQTPGQGLQFLFEYFSETQRNKGNFPGRFSGRQFSNSRSEMNVSTLELGDSALYLCASSLGDFDREQYFGPGTRLTVT.

This clonotype has a handful of counts. The V call is TRBV7-8, the J call TRBJ2-1; D is unclear. Trimming left V 5 bases short and J 4 bases short, with 15 bases between. The CDR3 contains 15 residues. Looked up from germline, CDR1 is SGHVS and CDR2 is FQNEAQ. Here the CDR3 reads CASSLVIGLYNEQFF. CDR3 coding DNA: TGTGCCAGCAGCCTAGTTATAGGGTTGTACAATGAGCAGTTCTTC. Filled out from reference TRBV7-8 and TRBJ2-1, the complete variable domain reads GAGVSQSPRYKVAKRGQDVALRCDPISGHVSLFWYQQALGQGPEFLTYFQNEAQLDKSGLPSDRFFAERPEGSVSTLKIQRTQQEDSAVYLCASSLVIGLYNEQFFGPGTRLTVL.

This clonotype showed up many times. The V call is TRBV24-1, the J call TRBJ1-2; D is undetermined. In germline, CDR1 is KGHDR, CDR2 SFDVKD. Trimming cost V 4 bases and J 1 base, with 12 bases left between them. This CDR3 has 15 residues. CDR3 amino acids: CATSDPKENNYGYTF. CDR3 in DNA: TGTGCCACCAGTGACCCCAAGGAAAATAACTATGGCTACACCTTC.

Only a few counts were recorded for this clonotype. The CDR3 loop reads CASSQSSLGASEQYF. For the CDR3, the DNA is TGCGCCAGCAGCCAGTCCTCGTTGGGGGCGAGTGAGCAGTACTTC. The chain has TRBV4-1 and TRBJ2-7; weak D call: TRBD1 (6 bases). Trimming took off 3 bases at V and 7 bases at J, with 19 bases between the two ends. The CDR3 spans 15 residues. Per germline, CDR1 MGHRA and CDR2 YSYEKL.

The chain recombines TRBV7-9 with TRBJ2-3, with 8 nucleotides matching TRBD2. CDR1 SEHNR and CDR2 FQNEAQ come from the germline V gene (reference sequence). V shed 6 bases and J 2 bases; nucleotides not matched to a gene: 10. This CDR3 is built from 16 residues. CDR3 nucleotides: TGTGCCAGCAGGTTCGTGGCGGGAGGAAACACAGATACGCAGTATTTT. Amino acids: CASRFVAGGNTDTQYF. Full variable domain (rest looked up from reference TRBV7-9 and TRBJ2-3): DTGVSQNPRHKITKRGQNVTFRCDPISEHNRLYWYRQTLGQGPEFLTYFQNEAQLEKSRLLSDRFSAERPKGSFSTLEIQRTEQGDSAMYLCASRFVAGGNTDTQYFGPGTRLTVL.

A single count supports this clonotype. The gene calls are TRBV11-1 and TRBJ2-7; 10 bases map to TRBD1. Germline loops: CDR1 SGHAT, CDR2 FQDESV (reference sequence). This CDR3 is 19 amino acids long. J gave up 5 bases and V 1 base, and 17 bases lay outside the gene matches. The CDR3 DNA sequence: TGTGCCAGCAGCTTAGTAGCCGGGACAGGGGCCCGCAGAGTGAACGAGCAGTACTTC. Protein sequence: CASSLVAGTGARRVNEQYF.

The V call is TRBV27, the J call TRBJ2-1, with 8 nucleotides matching TRBD2. The germline gives CDR1 MNHEY, CDR2 SMNVEV (reference sequence). Germline trimming cut 3 bases from V and 0 bases from J; bases unmatched to any gene: 22. CDR3 length equals 22 residues. CDR3 DNA sequence: TGTGCCAGCAGTTTTTCTTGGAATTTGGGACTAGAGGAAGCGAGCTCCTACAATGAGCAGTTCTTC. Its protein product is CASSFSWNLGLEEASSYNEQFF.

This clonotype was picked up a small number of times. V usage is TRBV11-2 and J usage is TRBJ2-7, with 13 nucleotides matching TRBD2. J gave up 7 bases and V 2 bases, and 14 bases lay outside the gene matches. The CDR3 sequence is 18 residues long. The germline V gene has CDR1 SGHAT and CDR2 FQNNGV. The CDR3 sequence: CASSLFLVRLAGGGEQYF. The CDR3, as DNA: TGTGCCAGCAGCTTATTTCTAGTAAGACTAGCGGGAGGTGGTGAGCAGTACTTC.

V and J are TRBV12-3 or TRBV12-4 and TRBJ2-5, with 8 positions matching TRBD1. CDR3 length: 15 amino acids. The V gene end was trimmed by 6 bases and the J gene end by 2 bases; junction bases not matched to a gene: 8. CDR3 DNA: TGTGCCAGCAGAAGCACCGACAGGGGACAAGAGACCCAGTACTTC. Translation: CASRSTDRGQETQYF.

This clonotype has a count of ten or more. The chain recombines TRBV12-5 with TRBJ2-3; weak D call: TRBD1 (5 bases). CDR3 length: 13 amino acids. V was trimmed by 7 bases and J by 2 bases, leaving 10 bases between them. In germline, CDR1 is LGHNT, CDR2 FRNRAP. The CDR3 region is CASATVNTDTQYF. As DNA, the CDR3 is TGTGCTAGTGCGACAGTAAACACAGATACGCAGTATTTT. The full variable domain, rest sourced from reference TRBV12-5 and TRBJ2-3, is DARVTQTPRHKVTEMGQEVTMRCQPILGHNTVFWYRQTMMQGLELLAYFRNRAPLDDSGMPKDRFSAEMPDATLATLKIQPSEPRDSAVYFCASATVNTDTQYFGPGTRLTVL.